This T cell receptor beta chain was retrieved from a study of identical twins. Findings of the study overall: Surplus twin overlap in beta out-of-frame sequences was less pronounced.

MiXCR, applied by TCRdb to the 5' RACE reads, yields one record per CDR3 protein. The sample includes 430,000 or so distinct CDR3 sequences, less than 25% seen only once; the top ten take 2.9%. The CDR3 sequence is 14 residues long. From germline, CDR1 is LGHNA and CDR2 YNFKEQ. Losses at the gene ends were 3 bases for V and 0 bases for J; bases not matched to a gene: 1. To note about this clonotype: What it recognizes is unknown.

This sample also belongs to another study, concerning T cells expressing NK-cell markers.

Sequenced: CD4+ T cells sorted from blood. V gene TRBV4-2 combines with J gene TRBJ2-7, with TRBD2 identical over 8 bases. The sequence was obtained from a woman aged 18-29 years in good health. The CDR3 here is CASSQREDSYEQYF. The CDR3 DNA follows: TGTGCCAGCAGCCAGCGGGAGGACTCCTACGAGCAGTACTTC.